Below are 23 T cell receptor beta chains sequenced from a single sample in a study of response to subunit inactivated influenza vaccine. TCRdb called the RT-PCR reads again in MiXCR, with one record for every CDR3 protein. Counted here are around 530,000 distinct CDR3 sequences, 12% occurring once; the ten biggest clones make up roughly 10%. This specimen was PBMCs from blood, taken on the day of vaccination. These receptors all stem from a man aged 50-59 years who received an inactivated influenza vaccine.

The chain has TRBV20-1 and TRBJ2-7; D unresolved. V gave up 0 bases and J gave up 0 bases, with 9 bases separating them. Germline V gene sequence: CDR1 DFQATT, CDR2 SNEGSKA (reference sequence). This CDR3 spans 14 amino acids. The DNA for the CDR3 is TGCAGTGCTAGAGATTGGGGAAGCTCCTACGAGCAGTACTTC. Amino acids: CSARDWGSSYEQYF.

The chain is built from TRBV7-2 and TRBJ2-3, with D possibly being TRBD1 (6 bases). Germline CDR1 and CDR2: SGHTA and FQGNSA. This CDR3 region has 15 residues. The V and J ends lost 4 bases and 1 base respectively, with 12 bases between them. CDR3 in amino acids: CASSWGRRGTDTQYF. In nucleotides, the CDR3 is TGTGCCAGCAGCTGGGGGCGTAGGGGCACAGATACGCAGTATTTT. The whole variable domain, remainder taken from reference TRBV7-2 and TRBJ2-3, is GAGVSQSPSNKVTEKGKDVELRCDPISGHTALYWYRQSLGQGLEFLIYFQGNSAPDKSGLPSDRFSAERTGGSVSTLTIQRTQQEDSAVYLCASSWGRRGTDTQYFGPGTRLTVL.

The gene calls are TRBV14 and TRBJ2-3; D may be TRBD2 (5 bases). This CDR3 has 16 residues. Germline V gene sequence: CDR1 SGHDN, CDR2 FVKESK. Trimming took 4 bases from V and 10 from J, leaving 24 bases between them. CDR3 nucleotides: TGTGCCAGCAGCCTTACCGGGATCTACCCCTCTAACGCGCAGTATTTT. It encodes CASSLTGIYPSNAQYF.

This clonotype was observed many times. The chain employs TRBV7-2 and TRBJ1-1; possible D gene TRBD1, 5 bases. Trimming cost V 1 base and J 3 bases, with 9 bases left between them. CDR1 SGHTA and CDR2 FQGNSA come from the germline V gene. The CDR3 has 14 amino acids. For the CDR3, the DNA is TGTGCCAGCAGCTTAGGAAACAGGCACACTGAAGCTTTCTTT. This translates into CASSLGNRHTEAFF.

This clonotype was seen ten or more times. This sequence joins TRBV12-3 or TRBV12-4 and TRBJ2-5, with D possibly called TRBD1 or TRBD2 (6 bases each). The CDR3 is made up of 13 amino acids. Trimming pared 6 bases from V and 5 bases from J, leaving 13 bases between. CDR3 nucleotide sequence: TGTGCCAGCAGAAGGGGGGTTTTGGAGACCCAGTACTTC. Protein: CASRRGVLETQYF.

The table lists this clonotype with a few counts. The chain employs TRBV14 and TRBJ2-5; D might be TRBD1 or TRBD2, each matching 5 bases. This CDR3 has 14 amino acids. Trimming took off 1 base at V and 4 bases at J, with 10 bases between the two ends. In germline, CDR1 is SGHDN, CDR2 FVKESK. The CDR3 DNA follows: TGTGCCAGCAGCCAAGCCGGGACCCGAGAGACCCAGTACTTC. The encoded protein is CASSQAGTRETQYF.

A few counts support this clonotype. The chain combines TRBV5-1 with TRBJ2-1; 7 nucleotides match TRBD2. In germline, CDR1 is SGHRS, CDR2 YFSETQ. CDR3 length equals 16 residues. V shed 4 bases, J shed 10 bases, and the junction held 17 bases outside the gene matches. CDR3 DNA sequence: TGCGCCAGCAGCCAAAACCAAGTAGCGGGTGGGGGGGAGCAGTTCTTC. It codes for CASSQNQVAGGGEQFF.

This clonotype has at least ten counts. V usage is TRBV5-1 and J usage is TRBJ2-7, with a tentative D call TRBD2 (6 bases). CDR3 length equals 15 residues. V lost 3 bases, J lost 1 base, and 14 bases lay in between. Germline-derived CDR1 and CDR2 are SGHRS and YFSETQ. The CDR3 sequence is CASSSSRGTSYEQYF. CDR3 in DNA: TGCGCCAGCAGCTCCAGTCGGGGGACGTCCTACGAGCAGTACTTC.

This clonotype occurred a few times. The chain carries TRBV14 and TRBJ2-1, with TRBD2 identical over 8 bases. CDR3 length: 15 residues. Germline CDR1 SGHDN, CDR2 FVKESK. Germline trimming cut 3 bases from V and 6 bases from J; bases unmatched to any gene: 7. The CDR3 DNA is TGTGCCAGCAGCCAGGGACTAGAAATAACCAATGAGCAGTTCTTC. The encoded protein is CASSQGLEITNEQFF.

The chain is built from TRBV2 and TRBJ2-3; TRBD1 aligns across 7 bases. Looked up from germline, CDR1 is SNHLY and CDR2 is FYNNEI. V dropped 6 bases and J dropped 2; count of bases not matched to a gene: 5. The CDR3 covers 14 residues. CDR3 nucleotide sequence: TGTGCCAGCAGGAGGGACAGTCACACAGATACGCAGTATTTT. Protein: CASRRDSHTDTQYF.

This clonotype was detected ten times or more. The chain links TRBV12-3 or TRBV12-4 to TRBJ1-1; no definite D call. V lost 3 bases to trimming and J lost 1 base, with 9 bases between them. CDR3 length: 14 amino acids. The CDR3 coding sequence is TGTGCCAGCAGTTTGTACGGAACGAACACTGAAGCTTTCTTT. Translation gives CASSLYGTNTEAFF.

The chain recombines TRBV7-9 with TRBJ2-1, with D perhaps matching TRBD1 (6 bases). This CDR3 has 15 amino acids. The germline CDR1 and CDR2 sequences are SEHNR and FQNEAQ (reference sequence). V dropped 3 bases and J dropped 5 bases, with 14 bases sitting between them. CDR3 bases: TGTGCCAGCAGCTTCAGAGACAGGCCAGACAATGAGCAGTTCTTC. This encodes CASSFRDRPDNEQFF.

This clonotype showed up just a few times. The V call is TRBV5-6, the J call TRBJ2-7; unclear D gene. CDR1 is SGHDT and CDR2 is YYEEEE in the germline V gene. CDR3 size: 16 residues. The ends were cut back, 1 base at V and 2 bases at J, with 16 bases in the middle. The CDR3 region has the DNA TGTGCCAGCAGCTTGTTCGAAGGGAAGTTAACCTACGAGCAGTACTTC. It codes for CASSLFEGKLTYEQYF.

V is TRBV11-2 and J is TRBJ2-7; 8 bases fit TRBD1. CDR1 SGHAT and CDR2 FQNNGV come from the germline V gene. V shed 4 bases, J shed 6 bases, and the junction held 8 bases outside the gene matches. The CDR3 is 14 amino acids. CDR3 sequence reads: CASSSYRGTPEQYF. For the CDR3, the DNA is TGTGCCAGCAGCTCCTACAGGGGGACGCCCGAGCAGTACTTC.

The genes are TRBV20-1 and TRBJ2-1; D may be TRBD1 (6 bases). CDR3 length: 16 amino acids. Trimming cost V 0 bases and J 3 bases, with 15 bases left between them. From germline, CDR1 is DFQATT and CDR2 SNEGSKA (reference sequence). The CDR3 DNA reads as TGCAGTGCTAGAGATGAATTCAGGGGCAACTACAATGAGCAGTTCTTC. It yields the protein CSARDEFRGNYNEQFF.

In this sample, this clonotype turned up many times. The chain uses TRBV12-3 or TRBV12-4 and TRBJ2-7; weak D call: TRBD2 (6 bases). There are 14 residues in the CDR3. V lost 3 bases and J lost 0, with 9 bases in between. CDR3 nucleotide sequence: TGTGCCAGCAGTTTTGGGCGGGACTCCTACGAGCAGTACTTC. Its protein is CASSFGRDSYEQYF.

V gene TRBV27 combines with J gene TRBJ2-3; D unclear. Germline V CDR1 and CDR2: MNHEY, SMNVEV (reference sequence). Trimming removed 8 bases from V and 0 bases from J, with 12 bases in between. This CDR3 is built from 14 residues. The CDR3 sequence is CASHRASSTDTQYF. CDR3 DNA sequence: TGTGCCAGCCACCGAGCGAGTAGCACAGATACGCAGTATTTT.

DNA for the CDR3: TGTGCCACCAGCAGAGATGGATGGGAGGGTAACGAGCAGTACTTC. Encoded protein: CATSRDGWEGNEQYF. This chain connects TRBV15 to TRBJ2-7; 7 bases fit TRBD2. This CDR3 region has 15 residues. Per germline, CDR1 LNHNV and CDR2 YYDKDF (reference sequence). V gave up 0 bases and J gave up 5 bases; unmatched junction bases: 7.

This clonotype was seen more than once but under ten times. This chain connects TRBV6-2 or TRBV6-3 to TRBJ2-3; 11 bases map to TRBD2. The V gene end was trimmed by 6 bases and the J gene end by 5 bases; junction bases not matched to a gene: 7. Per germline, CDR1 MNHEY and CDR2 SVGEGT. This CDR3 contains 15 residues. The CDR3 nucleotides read TGTGCCAGCAGGAATAGCGGGGGGGCGGGAGATACGCAGTATTTT. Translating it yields CASRNSGGAGDTQYF.

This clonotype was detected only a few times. As DNA, the CDR3 is TGCAGCGTTGAAGATAGAGGACAGGGGTACGAGCAGTACTTC. It translates to CSVEDRGQGYEQYF. This sequence joins TRBV29-1 and TRBJ2-7, with 9 bases aligning to TRBD1. J was trimmed by 4 bases and V by 0 bases; bases with no gene match: 4. The CDR3 has 14 residues. Germline CDR1 is SQVTM and CDR2 is ANQGSEA.

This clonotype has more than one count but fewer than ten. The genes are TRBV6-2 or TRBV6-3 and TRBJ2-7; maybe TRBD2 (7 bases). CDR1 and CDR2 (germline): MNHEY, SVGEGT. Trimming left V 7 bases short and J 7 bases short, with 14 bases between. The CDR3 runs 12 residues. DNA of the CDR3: TGTGCCAGCACCAACGGGGGGCATGAGCAGTACTTC. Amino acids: CASTNGGHEQYF.

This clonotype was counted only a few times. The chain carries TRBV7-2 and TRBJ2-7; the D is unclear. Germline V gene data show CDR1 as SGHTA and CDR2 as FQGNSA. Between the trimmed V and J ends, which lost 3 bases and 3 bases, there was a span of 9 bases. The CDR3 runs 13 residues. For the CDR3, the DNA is TGTGCCAGCAGCTTCGAGGCCGGCTACGAGCAGTACTTC. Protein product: CASSFEAGYEQYF.

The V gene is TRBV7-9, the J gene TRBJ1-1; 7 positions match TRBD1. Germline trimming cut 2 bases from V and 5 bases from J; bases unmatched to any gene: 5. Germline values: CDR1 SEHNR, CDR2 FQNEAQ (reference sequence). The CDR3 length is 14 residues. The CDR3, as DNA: TGTGCCAGCAGCTTACAGGGGGTTATGACTGAAGCTTTCTTT. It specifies CASSLQGVMTEAFF.